The next 17 T cell receptor beta chains were all read from a single sample in a study of blood T cell repertoires in COVID-19. Some clones are missing from TCRdb's copy, which holds only in-frame ones; the method was immunoSEQ multiplex PCR. The sample consists of some 200,000 clones, around nine tenths of them appearing once. The sample consisted of peripheral blood. The receptors stem from a man in his forties or fifties with acute or convalescent COVID-19.

The rearrangement uses TRBV4-2 and TRBJ1-4; D remains unclear. The CDR3 loop spans 15 amino acids. Trimming took off 1 base at V and 7 bases at J, with 13 bases between the two ends. CDR1 and CDR2 from the germline V gene are LGHNA and YNFKEQ. CDR3: CASSQAREAVEKLFF. The CDR3 nucleotides are TGTGCCAGCAGCCAAGCTCGGGAAGCGGTTGAAAAACTGTTTTTT.

This clone was seen only a few times. The V and J genes are TRBV6-5 and TRBJ1-5; D is unresolved. Germline loops: CDR1 MNHEY, CDR2 SVGAGI. This CDR3 has 13 amino acids. Trimming removed 7 bases at V and 0 bases at J, with 7 bases between. The CDR3 bases are TGTGCCAGCATATCACATAGCAATCAGCCCCAGCATTTT. Translated: CASISHSNQPQHF.

V usage is TRBV5-1 and J usage is TRBJ1-2; unclear D gene. Trimming removed 9 bases at V and 0 bases at J, with 12 bases between. Germline values: CDR1 SGHRS, CDR2 YFSETQ. CDR3 size: 13 residues. DNA for the CDR3: TGCGCCACCCGACAAACTGCTAACTATGGCTACACCTTC. Its translation: CATRQTANYGYTF.

This CDR3 reads CAISQRGPDTQYF. The CDR3 coding sequence is TGTGCCATCAGTCAAAGGGGGCCGGATACGCAGTATTTT. The V and J genes are TRBV10-3 and TRBJ2-3; TRBD1 matches 7 bases. With V trimmed by 5 bases and J by 6 bases, 5 bases remained unmatched. The CDR3 runs 13 residues. From germline, CDR1 is ENHRY and CDR2 SYGVKD.

This chain connects TRBV27 to TRBJ1-1, with 8 nucleotides matching TRBD1. The length of the CDR3 is 12 residues. Losses at the gene ends were 8 bases for V and 2 bases for J; bases not matched to a gene: 1. The germline V gene encodes CDR1 MNHEY and CDR2 SMNVEV (reference sequence). DNA for the CDR3: TGTGCCAGCGGACAGGGTAACACTGAAGCTTTCTTT. It specifies CASGQGNTEAFF.

This clone has more than one count but fewer than ten. This chain links TRBV25-1 with TRBJ2-7; 9 nucleotides agree with TRBD1. This CDR3 spans 16 amino acids. J gave up 0 bases and V 3 bases, and 6 bases lay outside the gene matches. Germline assignment: CDR1 MGHDK and CDR2 SYGVNS. The CDR3 nucleotides read TGTGCCAGCAGTGAGACCGGGACAGGGAACTCCTACGAGCAGTACTTC. Translated, it gives CASSETGTGNSYEQYF.

CDR3 nucleotides: TGTGCCAGCAGCGCCCTAGACAGGGAGAGCACAGATACGCAGTATTTT. Protein: CASSALDRESTDTQYF. This chain connects TRBV7-8 to TRBJ2-3; TRBD1 matches at 7 bases. The CDR3 runs 16 residues. CDR1 is SGHVS, CDR2 FQNEAQ, per germline. J gave up 0 bases and V 5 bases, and 8 bases lay outside the gene matches. The full variable domain, with the rest looked up from reference TRBV7-8 and TRBJ2-3, is GAGVSQSPRYKVAKRGQDVALRCDPISGHVSLFWYQQALGQGPEFLTYFQNEAQLDKSGLPSDRFFAERPEGSVSTLKIQRTQQEDSAVYLCASSALDRESTDTQYFGPGTRLTVL.

V is TRBV4-1 and J is TRBJ1-3; no firm D call. CDR1 is MGHRA and CDR2 is YSYEKL in the germline V gene. Between the trimmed V and J ends, which lost 4 bases and 6 bases, there was a span of 16 bases. The CDR3 is 15 residues long. The CDR3 loop reads CASSRSGGLENTIYF. CDR3 DNA: TGCGCCAGCAGCCGAAGTGGCGGACTTGAAAACACCATATATTTT.

This sequence joins TRBV7-2 and TRBJ2-4, with a tentative D call TRBD1 (8 bases). The germline V and J ends were trimmed by 1 base and 2 bases, with 18 bases remaining between them. The CDR3 loop spans 18 amino acids. Germline V gives CDR1 SGHTA, CDR2 FQGNSA. This chain's CDR3 is CASSLEQGGIGSKNIQYF. Written as DNA, the CDR3 is TGTGCCAGCAGCTTAGAACAGGGGGGGATTGGGTCCAAAAACATTCAGTACTTC.

This CDR3 reads CASRSHFYEQYF. The CDR3 bases are TGTGCCAGCAGGAGTCATTTCTACGAGCAGTACTTC. The chain recombines TRBV28 with TRBJ2-7, with no clear D. Germline-derived CDR1 and CDR2 are MDHEN and SYDVKM. Between the trimmed V and J ends, which lost 6 bases and 3 bases, there was a span of 9 bases. The CDR3 length is 12 residues.

This sequence joins TRBV5-1 and TRBJ1-4; 10 nucleotides match TRBD1. The CDR3 spans 15 residues. Trimming took 0 bases from V and 7 from J; bases not matched to a gene: 3. The germline CDR1 and CDR2 sequences are SGHRS and YFSETQ. CDR3 sequence: CASSLGTGGSEKLFF. The CDR3 coding sequence is TGCGCCAGCAGCTTGGGGACAGGGGGATCTGAAAAACTGTTTTTT.

The chain has TRBV28 and TRBJ2-1; D might be TRBD1 (5 bases). V lost 5 bases and J lost 0, with 11 bases in between. CDR1 and CDR2 (germline): MDHEN, SYDVKM. The CDR3 is 15 amino acids. CDR3 in amino acids: CASSEQDRSYNEQFF. Here the CDR3 DNA reads TGTGCCAGCAGTGAACAGGACCGCTCCTACAATGAGCAGTTCTTC.

The gene calls are TRBV27 and TRBJ2-3; TRBD1 is a possible D gene (5 bases). The CDR3 contains 15 residues. From germline, CDR1 is MNHEY and CDR2 SMNVEV (reference sequence). Trimming took off 7 bases at V and 4 bases at J, with 18 bases between the two ends. CDR3 sequence reads: CASTLNRKAPDTQYF. In DNA form, the CDR3 reads TGTGCCAGCACCCTTAACAGGAAAGCCCCAGATACGCAGTATTTT.

The V call is TRBV7-8, the J call TRBJ2-1; tentatively, D is TRBD2 (5 bases). This CDR3 region has 20 residues. V was pared by 5 bases and J by 0 bases, with 26 bases between. Germline assignment: CDR1 SGHVS and CDR2 FQNEAQ. Here the CDR3 DNA reads TGTGCCAGCAGCCAACGCGCGTCCCTATATAGAGGGAGCTCCTACAATGAGCAGTTCTTC. Translated: CASSQRASLYRGSSYNEQFF. Based on the CDR3 plus reference TRBV7-8 and TRBJ2-1, the full variable domain is GAGVSQSPRYKVAKRGQDVALRCDPISGHVSLFWYQQALGQGPEFLTYFQNEAQLDKSGLPSDRFFAERPEGSVSTLKIQRTQQEDSAVYLCASSQRASLYRGSSYNEQFFGPGTRLTVL.

The chain's CDR3 is CASSPGLAGGVATDTQYF. CDR3 nucleotide sequence: TGTGCCAGCAGCCCTGGACTAGCGGGGGGGGTGGCCACAGATACGCAGTATTTT. The V and J genes are TRBV7-9 and TRBJ2-3, with 15 positions matching TRBD2. The ends lost 5 bases at V and 2 bases at J; junction bases unmatched: 8. Per the germline V gene, CDR1 is SEHNR and CDR2 is FQNEAQ (reference sequence). The CDR3 has 18 amino acids.

The rearrangement links TRBV29-1 to TRBJ1-2, with TRBD1 as a possible D gene (5 bases). The CDR3 is 10 residues long. Trimming cost V 4 bases and J 8 bases, with 8 bases left between them. The germline V gene has CDR1 SQVTM and CDR2 ANQGSEA. The CDR3 nucleotides read TGCAGCGTTGTGACAGACGGCTACACCTTC. Amino acids: CSVVTDGYTF.

A few counts support this clone. CDR3 bases: TGTGCCAGCAGCCAAGGACAGGGGCTCACTGAAGCTTTCTTT. Translated: CASSQGQGLTEAFF. The rearrangement uses TRBV4-2 and TRBJ1-1, with 8 bases aligning to TRBD1. V trimming: 1 base; J trimming: 4 bases; junction bases outside the gene matches: 2. CDR1 and CDR2 (germline): LGHNA, YNFKEQ. There are 14 residues in the CDR3.